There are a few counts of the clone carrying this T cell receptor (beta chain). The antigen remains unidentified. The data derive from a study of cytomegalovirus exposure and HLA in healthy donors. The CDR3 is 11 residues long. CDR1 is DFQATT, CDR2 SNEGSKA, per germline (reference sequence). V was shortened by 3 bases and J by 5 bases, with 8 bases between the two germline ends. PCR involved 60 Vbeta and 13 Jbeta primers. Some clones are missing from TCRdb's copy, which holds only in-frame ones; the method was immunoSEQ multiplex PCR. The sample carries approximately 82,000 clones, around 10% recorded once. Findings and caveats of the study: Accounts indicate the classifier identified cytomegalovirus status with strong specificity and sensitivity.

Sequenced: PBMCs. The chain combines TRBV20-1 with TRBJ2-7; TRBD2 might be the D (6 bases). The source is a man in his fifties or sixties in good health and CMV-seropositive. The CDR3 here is CSASGRDEQYF. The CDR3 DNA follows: TGCAGTGCTAGCGGGAGAGACGAGCAGTACTTC.